Each of the 31 T cell receptor beta chains below was sequenced from the same sample in a study of long-term antiretroviral therapy in people with HIV. They ran version v3.0 of the immunoSEQ assay at survey level. TCRdb's copy holds only in-frame clones and misses some; the assay was immunoSEQ multiplex PCR. The data contain about 20,000 clones, roughly 87% of them singletons. The sequenced sample was unsorted PBMCs, obtained 2.1 years after starting antiretroviral therapy. The receptor source for this set is a man between 18 and 35 years old with HIV.

The chain joins TRBV19 to TRBJ1-2, with D possibly matching TRBD1 (5 bases). The CDR3 is 11 amino acids. Germline V gives CDR1 LNHDA, CDR2 SQIVND (reference sequence). V lost 5 bases to trimming and J lost 8 bases, with 9 bases between them. The CDR3 is CASSPGVGYTF. The DNA of the CDR3 is TGTGCCAGTAGTCCGGGGGTCGGCTACACCTTC.

This chain uses TRBV28 with TRBJ2-7; the D is unclear. The CDR3 has 14 amino acids. Germline CDR1 is MDHEN and CDR2 is SYDVKM. V lost 3 bases, J lost 0 bases, and 9 bases lay in between. The CDR3 sequence is CASSFAGTSYEQYF. For the CDR3, the DNA is TGTGCCAGCAGTTTTGCAGGTACCTCCTACGAGCAGTACTTC.

This clone was recorded a few times. The chain joins TRBV7-3 to TRBJ2-3, with no clear D. The CDR3 totals 12 residues. The V gene's germline CDR1 is SGHTA and CDR2 FQGTGA. V lost 3 bases and J 6 bases, leaving 7 bases between the germline ends. CDR3 amino acids: CASSFGLDTQYF. DNA of the CDR3: TGTGCCAGCAGCTTCGGTTTGGATACGCAGTATTTT.

This chain links TRBV27 with TRBJ1-2; the match to TRBD1 covers 7 bases. CDR3 size: 17 residues. The V gene end was trimmed by 0 bases and the J gene end by 6 bases; junction bases not matched to a gene: 13. The germline CDR1 and CDR2 sequences are MNHEY and SMNVEV (reference sequence). For the CDR3, the DNA is TGTGCCAGCAGTTTATCACCTCCCGAGTACAGGGGACATGGCTACACCTTC. The encoded protein is CASSLSPPEYRGHGYTF.

V usage is TRBV5-6 and J usage is TRBJ2-1; D is undetermined. This CDR3 region has 12 residues. CDR1 SGHDT and CDR2 YYEEEE come from the germline V gene. V lost 0 bases, J lost 9 bases, and 7 bases lay in between. The CDR3, as DNA: TGTGCCAGCAGCTTGGGGGGATCTGAGCAGTTCTTC. Residues: CASSLGGSEQFF.

The V gene is TRBV5-6, the J gene TRBJ1-2; no clear D gene. Germline V gene lookup returns CDR1 SGHDT and CDR2 YYEEEE. CDR3 length: 15 amino acids. Trimming took off 2 bases at V and 5 bases at J, with 16 bases between the two ends. The CDR3 coding sequence is TGTGCCAGCAGCTTTTTGGGAGCTGACGCTTATGGCTACACCTTC. This gives the protein CASSFLGADAYGYTF.

In this sample, this clone turned up once. The chain links TRBV19 to TRBJ2-7; D might be TRBD1 (6 bases). The CDR3 spans 13 residues. From germline, CDR1 is LNHDA and CDR2 SQIVND (reference sequence). Trimming took 9 bases from V and 2 from J, leaving 14 bases between them. The CDR3 protein is CASSQGRTYEQYF. The CDR3 DNA sequence: TGTGCCAGCTCCCAGGGGCGGACCTACGAGCAGTACTTC. The whole variable domain, remainder taken from reference TRBV19 and TRBJ2-7, is DGGITQSPKYLFRKEGQNVTLSCEQNLNHDAMYWYRQDPGQGLRLIYYSQIVNDFQKGDIAEGYSVSREKKESFPLTVTSAQKNPTAFYLCASSQGRTYEQYFGPGTRLTVT.

The chain couples TRBV25-1 to TRBJ2-6; D unclear. There are 14 residues in the CDR3. Germline CDR1 and CDR2: MGHDK and SYGVNS. Trimming took off 4 bases at V and 3 bases at J, with 7 bases between the two ends. CDR3 nucleotides: TGTGCCAGCAGTGGAGGTGTTGGGGCCAACGTCCTGACTTTC. Its translation: CASSGGVGANVLTF.

The chain has TRBV9 and TRBJ2-7, with TRBD2 matching 8 bases. CDR1 is SGDLS, CDR2 YYNGEE, per germline. This CDR3 is 15 amino acids long. After removal of 0 bases from V and 4 bases from J, the junction contained 6 bases not matched to a gene. CDR3 residues: CASSVGGGRTYEQYF. The CDR3 DNA reads TGTGCCAGCAGCGTAGGAGGCGGGAGGACGTACGAGCAGTACTTC.

The genes are TRBV18 and TRBJ1-2, with 9 bases matching TRBD1. After removal of 4 bases from V and 4 bases from J, the junction contained 1 base not matched to a gene. This CDR3 is built from 13 residues. Germline lookup yields CDR1 KGHSH and CDR2 LQKENI. CDR3 DNA sequence: TGTGCCAGCTCACAGGACAGGGGCTATGGCTACACCTTC. It translates to CASSQDRGYGYTF.

The chain joins TRBV4-3 to TRBJ2-7; 9 nucleotides align to TRBD1. Germline CDR1 is LGHNA and CDR2 is YSLEER. This CDR3 spans 15 amino acids. The trim removed 0 bases at V and 9 bases at J, leaving 9 bases unmatched. For the CDR3, the DNA is TGCGCCAGCAGCCAAGACCCGGACAGGGGAGAGCGGCAGTACTTC. It specifies CASSQDPDRGERQYF.

The rearrangement joins TRBV5-8 to TRBJ2-7; a possible D gene is TRBD1 (5 bases). Per germline, CDR1 SGHTS and CDR2 YDEGEE. This CDR3 region has 13 residues. V lost 6 bases to trimming and J lost 5 bases, with 15 bases between them. The CDR3 region has the DNA TGTGCCAGCATGGGGCAGGAGTCGGACGAGCAGTACTTC. Protein: CASMGQESDEQYF.

V and J are TRBV11-2 and TRBJ2-7; a weak D match, TRBD1 (6 bases). The ends were cut back, 5 bases at V and 4 bases at J, with 18 bases in the middle. The CDR3 loop spans 15 amino acids. Germline CDR1 reads SGHAT; CDR2 reads FQNNGV. The CDR3 nucleotides are TGTGCCAGCAGCCTCCTTGGGGCAGGGGAATACGAGCAGTACTTC. Its translation: CASSLLGAGEYEQYF.

CDR3 region: CASSSRGQNYEQYF. In nucleotides, the CDR3 is TGTGCCAGCAGCAGCCGGGGACAGAACTACGAGCAGTACTTC. The chain uses TRBV7-8 and TRBJ2-7; 7 nucleotides align to TRBD1. Unmatched junction bases numbered 7, after V lost 5 bases and J lost 3 bases. Germline lookup yields CDR1 SGHVS and CDR2 FQNEAQ. The CDR3 extends over 14 amino acids.

This clone was seen just once. This sample includes further DNA sequences coding for the same CDR3. The genes are TRBV7-2 and TRBJ2-7; 7 bases are shared with TRBD2. Germline V lookup: CDR1 SGHTA, CDR2 FQGNSA. CDR3 length: 13 residues. Trimming took 6 bases from V and 6 from J; bases not matched to a gene: 8. CDR3 region: CASRGAGVAEQYF. The CDR3 DNA is TGTGCCAGCAGAGGGGCGGGAGTGGCCGAGCAGTACTTC. The full variable domain, with the rest looked up from reference TRBV7-2 and TRBJ2-7, is GAGVSQSPSNKVTEKGKDVELRCDPISGHTALYWYRQSLGQGLEFLIYFQGNSAPDKSGLPSDRFSAERTGGSVSTLTIQRTQQEDSAVYLCASRGAGVAEQYFGPGTRLTVT.

This chain joins TRBV9 and TRBJ2-6; 7 bases match TRBD1. The V segment lost 3 bases and the J segment 2 bases; nucleotides outside the gene matches: 5. Germline CDR1 is SGDLS and CDR2 is YYNGEE. There are 16 residues in the CDR3. CDR3 amino acids: CASSERRGPGANVLTF. DNA of the CDR3: TGTGCCAGCAGCGAGCGAAGGGGGCCTGGGGCCAACGTCCTGACTTTC.

This sequence joins TRBV4-1 and TRBJ1-1; TRBD1 agrees at 8 bases. Germline V gene sequence: CDR1 MGHRA, CDR2 YSYEKL. The CDR3 consists of 15 residues. V shed 1 base, J shed 3 bases, and the junction held 4 bases outside the gene matches. This chain's CDR3 is CASSQVTGVYTEAFF. DNA for the CDR3: TGCGCCAGCAGCCAAGTGACAGGGGTGTACACTGAAGCTTTCTTT.

This chain uses TRBV19 with TRBJ2-7; 13 bases align to TRBD2. Germline CDR1 is LNHDA and CDR2 is SQIVND (reference sequence). This CDR3 contains 16 residues. V lost 4 bases, J lost 5 bases, and 8 bases stayed unmatched. The CDR3 DNA reads TGTGCCAGTAGTACCCACCGACTAGCGGGAGGTAACGAGCAGTACTTC. Translating gives CASSTHRLAGGNEQYF.

The chain carries TRBV30 and TRBJ2-7, with D hard to call. Deletions cut 0 bases from V and 1 base from J, with 4 bases between. In germline, CDR1 is GTSNPN, CDR2 SVGIG (reference sequence). The CDR3 loop spans 12 amino acids. The CDR3 is CAWSVGSYEQYF. CDR3 coding DNA: TGTGCCTGGAGTGTCGGATCCTACGAGCAGTACTTC.

This sequence joins TRBV15 and TRBJ2-1, with TRBD2 matching over 7 bases. The CDR3 length is 13 residues. J gave up 6 bases and V 4 bases, and 3 bases lay outside the gene matches. Germline CDR1 is LNHNV and CDR2 is YYDKDF (reference sequence). In DNA, the CDR3 is TGTGCCACCAGCATCATAGCGGGCAATGAGCAGTTCTTC. Its protein product is CATSIIAGNEQFF.

V and J are TRBV19 and TRBJ2-7; 14 bases map to TRBD2. Germline V gives CDR1 LNHDA, CDR2 SQIVND (reference sequence). V shed 3 bases, J shed 4 bases, and the junction held 11 bases outside the gene matches. The CDR3 sequence is 18 residues long. CDR3 in DNA: TGTGCCAGTAGTATGAGACTAGCGGGGGGGCCTTCCAAGTACGAGCAGTACTTC. It codes for CASSMRLAGGPSKYEQYF. Combining the CDR3 with reference TRBV19 and TRBJ2-7 gives the whole variable domain DGGITQSPKYLFRKEGQNVTLSCEQNLNHDAMYWYRQDPGQGLRLIYYSQIVNDFQKGDIAEGYSVSREKKESFPLTVTSAQKNPTAFYLCASSMRLAGGPSKYEQYFGPGTRLTVT.

The CDR3 DNA follows: TGTGCCAGTAGTATTAGTCCATATCAGCCCCAGCATTTT. This translates into CASSISPYQPQHF. The chain links TRBV19 to TRBJ1-5; unclear D gene. The CDR3 consists of 13 residues. The germline V and J ends were trimmed by 3 bases and 5 bases, with 8 bases remaining between them. CDR1 is LNHDA, CDR2 SQIVND, per germline (reference sequence).

V and J are TRBV5-4 and TRBJ1-1; a possible D gene is TRBD1 (6 bases). Germline V lookup: CDR1 SGHNT, CDR2 YYREEE (reference sequence). V lost 4 bases to trimming and J lost 5 bases, with 12 bases between them. The CDR3 has 13 residues. The CDR3 DNA reads as TGTGCCAGCAGCCTACAGGGTCGGACTGAAGCTTTCTTT. Translation gives CASSLQGRTEAFF.

The J gene is TRBJ2-7, the V gene TRBV15; TRBD1 agrees at 8 bases. Germline V CDR1 and CDR2: LNHNV, YYDKDF (reference sequence). The CDR3 covers 16 residues. The V gene end was trimmed by 3 bases and the J gene end by 8 bases; junction bases not matched to a gene: 15. Written as DNA, the CDR3 is TGTGCCACCAGCAGGGAGGGTCAGGGGGCGCTCCGTCAGCAGTACTTC. Protein: CATSREGQGALRQQYF. Using reference TRBV15 and TRBJ2-7 for the parts outside the CDR3, the full variable domain is DAMVIQNPRYQVTQFGKPVTLSCSQTLNHNVMYWYQQKSSQAPKLLFHYYDKDFNNEADTPDNFQSRRPNTSFCFLDIRSPGLGDTAMYLCATSREGQGALRQQYFGPGTRLTVT.

The chain joins TRBV4-1 to TRBJ1-2; a weak D match, TRBD1 (5 bases). The CDR3 has 15 amino acids. V gave up 4 bases and J gave up 2 bases, with 14 bases separating them. Germline CDR1 and CDR2: MGHRA and YSYEKL. The CDR3 coding sequence is TGCGCCAGCAGCCCCCGGGACGGCGGGAACTATGGCTACACCTTC. Translation gives CASSPRDGGNYGYTF.

The chain couples TRBV7-2 to TRBJ2-1; TRBD2 matches 9 bases. The V gene's germline CDR1 is SGHTA and CDR2 FQGNSA. The CDR3 covers 15 residues. V was clipped by 4 bases and J by 13 bases; unmatched bases: 14. CDR3 in DNA: TGTGCCAGCAGCTCGACTAGCGGACTTAATAGGGGACAGTTCTTC. Its translation: CASSSTSGLNRGQFF.

This clone has only a few counts. The chain is built from TRBV4-2 and TRBJ2-7; 10 bases match TRBD1. The germline CDR1 and CDR2 sequences are LGHNA and YNFKEQ. Unmatched junction bases numbered 7, after V lost 6 bases and J lost 5 bases. The CDR3 totals 14 residues. CDR3 coding DNA: TGTGCCAGCAGACCGGGACAGGGGTCCAACGAGCAGTACTTC. Its protein product is CASRPGQGSNEQYF.

The chain employs TRBV19 and TRBJ1-5; D uncertain. The V gene lost 4 bases and the J gene lost 3 bases, with 4 bases spanning the gap. The germline V gene has CDR1 LNHDA and CDR2 SQIVND (reference sequence). The CDR3 consists of 12 residues. CDR3: CASSKVNQPQHF. The CDR3 bases are TGTGCCAGTAGTAAGGTCAATCAGCCCCAGCATTTT.

V usage is TRBV7-9 and J usage is TRBJ2-7; the D gene is possibly TRBD2 (6 bases). Germline CDR1 and CDR2: SEHNR and FQNEAQ (reference sequence). Trimming pared 5 bases from V and 3 bases from J, leaving 23 bases between. CDR3 length: 17 residues. CDR3 amino acids: CASSTIDSGSSHYEQYF. The CDR3 DNA reads TGTGCCAGCAGCACAATCGATAGCGGTAGCAGCCACTACGAGCAGTACTTC.

This clone was seen just once. The chain joins TRBV5-1 to TRBJ2-2, with TRBD1 as a possible D gene (5 bases). V gave up 0 bases and J gave up 4 bases, with 7 bases separating them. The CDR3 spans 14 residues. CDR1 SGHRS and CDR2 YFSETQ come from the germline V gene. The CDR3 region has the DNA TGCGCCAGCAGCTTGGGACAGTCCACCGGGGAGCTGTTTTTT. This gives the protein CASSLGQSTGELFF.

This chain links TRBV5-1 with TRBJ1-4; D might be TRBD1 (6 bases). The CDR3 is made up of 13 amino acids. Between the trimmed V and J ends, which lost 5 bases and 2 bases, there was a span of 7 bases. CDR1 is SGHRS, CDR2 YFSETQ, per germline. The CDR3 sequence: CASRGGTNEKLFF. CDR3 coding DNA: TGCGCCAGCAGAGGGGGGACTAATGAAAAACTGTTTTTT. The full variable domain, in which reference TRBV5-1 and TRBJ1-4 provide the parts outside the CDR3, is KAGVTQTPRYLIKTRGQQVTLSCSPISGHRSVSWYQQTPGQGLQFLFEYFSETQRNKGNFPGRFSGRQFSNSRSEMNVSTLELGDSALYLCASRGGTNEKLFFGSGTQLSVL.